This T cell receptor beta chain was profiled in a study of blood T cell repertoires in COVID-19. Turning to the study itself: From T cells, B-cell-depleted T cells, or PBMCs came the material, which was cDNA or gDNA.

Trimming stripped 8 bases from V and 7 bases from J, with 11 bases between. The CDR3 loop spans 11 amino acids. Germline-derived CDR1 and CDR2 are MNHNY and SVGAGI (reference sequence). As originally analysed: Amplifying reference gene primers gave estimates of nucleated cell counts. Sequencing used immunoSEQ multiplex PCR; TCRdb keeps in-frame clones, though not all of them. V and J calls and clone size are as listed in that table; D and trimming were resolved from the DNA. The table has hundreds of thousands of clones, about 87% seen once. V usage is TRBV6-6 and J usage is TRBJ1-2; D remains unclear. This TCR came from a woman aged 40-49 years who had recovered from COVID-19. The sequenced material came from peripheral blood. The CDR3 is CASYGKGGYTF. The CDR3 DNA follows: TGTGCCAGCTACGGGAAAGGTGGCTACACCTTC.